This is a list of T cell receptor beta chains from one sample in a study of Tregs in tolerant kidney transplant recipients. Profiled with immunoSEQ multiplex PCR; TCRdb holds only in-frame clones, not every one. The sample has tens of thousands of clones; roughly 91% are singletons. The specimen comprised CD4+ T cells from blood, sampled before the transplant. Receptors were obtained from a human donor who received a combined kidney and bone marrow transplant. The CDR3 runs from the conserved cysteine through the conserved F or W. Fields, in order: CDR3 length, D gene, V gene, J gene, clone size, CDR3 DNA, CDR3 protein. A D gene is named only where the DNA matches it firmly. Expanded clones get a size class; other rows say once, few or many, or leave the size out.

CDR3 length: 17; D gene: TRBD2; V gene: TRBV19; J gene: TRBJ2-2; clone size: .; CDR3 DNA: TGTGCCAGTACACAGGGGTATGAGCGGGAGGGCACCGGGGAGCTGTTTTTT; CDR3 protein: CASTQGYEREGTGELFF
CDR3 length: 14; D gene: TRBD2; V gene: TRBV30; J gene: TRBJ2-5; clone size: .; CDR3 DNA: TGTGCCTGGAGTCCGGGAGGGCTGGGAGAGACCCAGTACTTC; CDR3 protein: CAWSPGGLGETQYF
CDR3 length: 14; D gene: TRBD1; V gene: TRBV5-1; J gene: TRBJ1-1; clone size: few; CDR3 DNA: TGCGCCAGCACAACGGGACAGGGAAACACTGAAGCTTTCTTT; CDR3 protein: CASTTGQGNTEAFF
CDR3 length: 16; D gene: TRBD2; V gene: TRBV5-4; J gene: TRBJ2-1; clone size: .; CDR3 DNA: TGTGCCAGCAGCCTACGACTAGCGGGAGGGGACAATGAGCAGTTCTTC; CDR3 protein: CASSLRLAGGDNEQFF
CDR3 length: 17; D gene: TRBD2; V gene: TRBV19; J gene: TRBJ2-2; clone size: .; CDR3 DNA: TGTGCCAGTAGTGGTCCTAGCGGGAGGGCCGACACCGGGGAGCTGTTTTTT; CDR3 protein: CASSGPSGRADTGELFF
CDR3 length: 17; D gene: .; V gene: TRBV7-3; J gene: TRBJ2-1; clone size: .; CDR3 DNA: TGTGCCAGCAGCTCCCTCCCAACCCTTCCCTCTACAGGTGAGCAGTTCTTC; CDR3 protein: CASSSLPTLPSTGEQFF
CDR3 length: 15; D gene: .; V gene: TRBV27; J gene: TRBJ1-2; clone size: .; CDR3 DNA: TGTGCCAGCAGTCCTATAGAGAGGACTAACTATGGCTACACCTTC; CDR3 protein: CASSPIERTNYGYTF
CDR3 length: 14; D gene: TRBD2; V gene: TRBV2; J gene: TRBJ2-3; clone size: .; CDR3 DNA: TGTGCCAGCAGTGGACTAGCCACCAGGTATACGCAGTATTTT; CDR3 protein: CASSGLATRYTQYF
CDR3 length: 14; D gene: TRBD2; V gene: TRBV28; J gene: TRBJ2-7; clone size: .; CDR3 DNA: TGTGCCAGCATCCAGGGTAGCGGGGGGTCCGAGCAGTACTTC; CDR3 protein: CASIQGSGGSEQYF
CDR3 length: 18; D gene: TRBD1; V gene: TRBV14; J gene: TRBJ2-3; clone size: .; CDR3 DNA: TGTGCCAGCAGCTCGGGACAGGGGCCTCTCCGGAGGGCAGATACGCAGTATTTT; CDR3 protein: CASSSGQGPLRRADTQYF
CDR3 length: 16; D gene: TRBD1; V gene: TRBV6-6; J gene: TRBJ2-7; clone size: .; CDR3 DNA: TGTGCCAGCAGTTACTTAGGACAGGGGGCTGGATACGAGCAGTACTTC; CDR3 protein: CASSYLGQGAGYEQYF
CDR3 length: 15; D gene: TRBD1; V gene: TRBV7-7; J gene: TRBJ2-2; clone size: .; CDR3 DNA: TGTGCTAGCAGCCTCGGGACAGGGGACACCGGGGAGCTGTTTTTT; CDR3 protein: CASSLGTGDTGELFF
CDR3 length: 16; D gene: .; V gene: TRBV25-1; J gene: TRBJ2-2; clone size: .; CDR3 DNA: TGTGCCAGCAGCCCCAGCTTGAGTAGCGGCACCGGGGAGCTGTTTTTT; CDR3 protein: CASSPSLSSGTGELFF
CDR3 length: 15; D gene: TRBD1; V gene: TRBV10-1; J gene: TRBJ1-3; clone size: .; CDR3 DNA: TGCGCCAGCAGTGATGGGACAGACTCTGGAAACACCATATATTTT; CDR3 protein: CASSDGTDSGNTIYF
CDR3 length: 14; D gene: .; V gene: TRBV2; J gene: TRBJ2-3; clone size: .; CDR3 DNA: TGTGCCAGCAGTGAGGGACTCCCCACAGATACGCAGTATTTT; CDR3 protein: CASSEGLPTDTQYF
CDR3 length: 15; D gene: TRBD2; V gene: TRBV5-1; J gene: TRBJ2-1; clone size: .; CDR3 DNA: TGCGCCAGCAGCCCCGGGGGGGTAGATGACAATGAGCAGTTCTTC; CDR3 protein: CASSPGGVDDNEQFF
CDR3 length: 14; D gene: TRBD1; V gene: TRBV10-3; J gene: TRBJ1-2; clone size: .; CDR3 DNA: TGTGCCATCAGTCCGGGACAGGGGACCTATGGCTACACCTTC; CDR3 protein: CAISPGQGTYGYTF
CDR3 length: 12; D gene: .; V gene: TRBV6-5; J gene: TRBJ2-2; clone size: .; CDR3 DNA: TGTGCCGTTAAATCCCGAGGGGGGGAGCTGTTTTTT; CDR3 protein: CAVKSRGGELFF
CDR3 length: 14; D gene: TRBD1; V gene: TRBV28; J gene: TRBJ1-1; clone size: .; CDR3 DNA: TGTGCCAGCAGTTCCTATTTACAGGGGGCTGAAGCTTTCTTT; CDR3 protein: CASSSYLQGAEAFF
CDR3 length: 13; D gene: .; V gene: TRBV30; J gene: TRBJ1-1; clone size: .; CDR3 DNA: TGTGCCTGGAGTCTCACAACGAACACTGAAGCTTTCTTT; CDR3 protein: CAWSLTTNTEAFF
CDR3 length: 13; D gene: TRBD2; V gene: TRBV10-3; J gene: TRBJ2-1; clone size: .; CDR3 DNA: TGTGCCATCAAGGGGACTAGCGAGAATGAGCAGTTCTTC; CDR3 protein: CAIKGTSENEQFF
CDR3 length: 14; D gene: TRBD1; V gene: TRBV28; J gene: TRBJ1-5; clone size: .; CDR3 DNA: TGTGCCAGCAGTCCCCCAGGGGGTCACCAGCCCCAGCATTTT; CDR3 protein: CASSPPGGHQPQHF
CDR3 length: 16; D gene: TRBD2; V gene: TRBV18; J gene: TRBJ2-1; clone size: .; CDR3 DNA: TGTGCCAGCTCACCACAAGCTAGCGGGAGAAAGAATGAGCAGTTCTTC; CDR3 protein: CASSPQASGRKNEQFF
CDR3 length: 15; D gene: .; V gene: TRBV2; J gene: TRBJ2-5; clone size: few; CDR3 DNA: TGTGCCAGCAGCGTAGAGAGCGGCTTACAAGAGACCCAGTACTTC; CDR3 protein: CASSVESGLQETQYF
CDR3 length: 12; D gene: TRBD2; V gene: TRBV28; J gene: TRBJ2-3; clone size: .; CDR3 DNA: TGTGCCAGCAGTACCGGACTAGCGAGTCAGTATTTT; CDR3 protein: CASSTGLASQYF
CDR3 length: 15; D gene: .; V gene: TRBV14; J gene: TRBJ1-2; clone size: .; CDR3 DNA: TGTGCCAGCAGCTTTGGACAAAAAGCTAACTATGGCTACACCTTC; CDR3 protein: CASSFGQKANYGYTF
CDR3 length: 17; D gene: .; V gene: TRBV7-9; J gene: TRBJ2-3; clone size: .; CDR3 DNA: TGTGCCAGCAGTACAGGGAGGGAATGGTTAGTCACAGATACGCAGTATTTT; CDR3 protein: CASSTGREWLVTDTQYF
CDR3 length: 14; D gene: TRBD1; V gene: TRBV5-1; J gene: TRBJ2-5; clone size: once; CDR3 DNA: TGCGCCAGCAGCTTTGGCGACAGGGTTGAGACCCAGTACTTC; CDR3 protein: CASSFGDRVETQYF
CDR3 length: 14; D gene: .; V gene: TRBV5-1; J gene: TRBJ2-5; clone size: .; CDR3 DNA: TGCGCCAGCAGCTTGACGGGGACACAAGAGACCCAGTACTTC; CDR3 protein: CASSLTGTQETQYF
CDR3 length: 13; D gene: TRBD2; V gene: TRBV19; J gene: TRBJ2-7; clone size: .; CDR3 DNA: TGTGCCAGCACTAGCGGGAGGACCTACGAGCAGTACTTC; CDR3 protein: CASTSGRTYEQYF
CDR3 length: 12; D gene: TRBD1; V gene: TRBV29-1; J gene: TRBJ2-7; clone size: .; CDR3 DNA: TGCAGCGTTGGGACAGGGTACTACGAGCAGTACTTC; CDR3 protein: CSVGTGYYEQYF
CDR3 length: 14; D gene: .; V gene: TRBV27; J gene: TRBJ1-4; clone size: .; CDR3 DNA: TGTGCCAGCAGGGCAGCGGGAGTACGGGAAAAACTGTTTTTT; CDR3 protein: CASRAAGVREKLFF
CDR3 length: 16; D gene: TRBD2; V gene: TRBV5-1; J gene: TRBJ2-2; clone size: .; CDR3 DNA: TGCGCCAGCAGCGCGACTAGCGGGAGGGTCAGCGGGGAGCTGTTTTTT; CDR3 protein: CASSATSGRVSGELFF
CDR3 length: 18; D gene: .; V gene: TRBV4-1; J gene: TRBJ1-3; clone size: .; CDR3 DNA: TGCGCCAGCAGCCAAGGGGTAGGCGGAATTACCTCTGGAAACACCATATATTTT; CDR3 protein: CASSQGVGGITSGNTIYF
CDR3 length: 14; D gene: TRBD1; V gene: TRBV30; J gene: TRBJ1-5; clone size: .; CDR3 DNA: TGTGCCTGGAGTGGCCAGGGGGCGTATCAGCCCCAGCATTTT; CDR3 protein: CAWSGQGAYQPQHF
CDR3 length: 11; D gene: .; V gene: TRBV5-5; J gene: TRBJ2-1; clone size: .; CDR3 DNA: TGTGCCAGCCACTCCGGGAATGAGCAGTTCTTC; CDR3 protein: CASHSGNEQFF
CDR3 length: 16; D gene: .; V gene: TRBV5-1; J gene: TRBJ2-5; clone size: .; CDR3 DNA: TGCGCCAGCAGCTTGGCCGGACACAAGAAGGGGGAGACCCAGTACTTC; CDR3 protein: CASSLAGHKKGETQYF
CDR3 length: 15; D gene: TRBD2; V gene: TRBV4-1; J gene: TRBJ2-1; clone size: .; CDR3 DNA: TGCGCCAGCAGCCCAGGACTAGCGGACTACAATGAGCAGTTCTTC; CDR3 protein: CASSPGLADYNEQFF
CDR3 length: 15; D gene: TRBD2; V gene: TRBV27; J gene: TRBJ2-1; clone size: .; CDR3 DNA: TGTGCCAGCAGTGTGACTAGCGGGAGGAGTGGTGAGCAGTTCTTC; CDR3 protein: CASSVTSGRSGEQFF
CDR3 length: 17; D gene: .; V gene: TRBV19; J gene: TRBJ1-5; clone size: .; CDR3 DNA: TGTGCCAGTAGGCTCGAAGGGAGGGGGAAGTCCAATCAGCCCCAGCATTTT; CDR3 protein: CASRLEGRGKSNQPQHF
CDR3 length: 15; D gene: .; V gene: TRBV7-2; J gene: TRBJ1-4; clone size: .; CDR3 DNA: TGTGCCAGCAGCTTAGGGTGGCAGGGTGGTGAAAAACTGTTTTTT; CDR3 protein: CASSLGWQGGEKLFF